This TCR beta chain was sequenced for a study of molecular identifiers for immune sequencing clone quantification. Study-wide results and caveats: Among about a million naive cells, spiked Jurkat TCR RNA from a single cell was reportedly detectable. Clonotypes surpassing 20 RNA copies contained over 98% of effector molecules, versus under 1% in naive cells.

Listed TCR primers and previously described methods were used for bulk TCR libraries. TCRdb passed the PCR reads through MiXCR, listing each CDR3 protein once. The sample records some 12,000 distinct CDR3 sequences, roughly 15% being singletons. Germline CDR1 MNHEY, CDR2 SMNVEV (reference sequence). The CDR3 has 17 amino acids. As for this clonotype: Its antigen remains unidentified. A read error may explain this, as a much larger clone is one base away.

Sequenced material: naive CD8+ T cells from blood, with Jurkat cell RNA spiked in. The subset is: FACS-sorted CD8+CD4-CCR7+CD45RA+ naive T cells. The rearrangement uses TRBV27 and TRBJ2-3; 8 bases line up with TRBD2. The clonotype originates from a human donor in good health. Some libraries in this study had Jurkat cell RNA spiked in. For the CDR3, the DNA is TGTGCCGGCAGTTTGCACCGGGCGAGCGGGAGTACAGATACGCAGTATTTT. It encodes CAGSLHRASGSTDTQYF.